This T cell receptor (beta chain) derives from a study of OX40 agonist ivuxolimab in advanced cancers. Study-level information: Treatment of patients was with ivuxolimab, an agonistic anti-OX40 (CD134) antibody. At about 82% male, the cohort had a mean age of 60 years, ranging from roughly 20 to 90.

This clone was observed a single time. What it binds is not known. TCRdb's table, derived via immunoSEQ multiplex PCR, lists solely in-frame clones and lacks some. Among 77,000 or so clones listed, around nine tenths were seen once. Germline-derived CDR1 and CDR2 are SQVTM and ANQGSEA. This CDR3 is built from 14 residues. With 3 bases removed from V and 7 bases from J, the gap between germline ends came to 16 bases. Study observations and caveats: CD8+ T cells were the subset that, on average, had more expanded clones than CD4+. Some patients without response likewise showed low normalized clonal expansion.

This rearrangement joins TRBV29-1 to TRBJ2-1, with D possibly being TRBD2 (6 bases). The sequenced sample was CD4+ or CD8+ T cells sorted from blood, obtained in a trial of the OX40 agonist ivuxolimab. This TCR was sampled from an adult with an advanced solid tumor such as melanoma, head and neck, liver or kidney cancer. CDR3: CSVDAGGRLNEQFF. The DNA of the CDR3 is TGCAGCGTTGACGCCGGGGGAAGGTTAAATGAGCAGTTCTTC.